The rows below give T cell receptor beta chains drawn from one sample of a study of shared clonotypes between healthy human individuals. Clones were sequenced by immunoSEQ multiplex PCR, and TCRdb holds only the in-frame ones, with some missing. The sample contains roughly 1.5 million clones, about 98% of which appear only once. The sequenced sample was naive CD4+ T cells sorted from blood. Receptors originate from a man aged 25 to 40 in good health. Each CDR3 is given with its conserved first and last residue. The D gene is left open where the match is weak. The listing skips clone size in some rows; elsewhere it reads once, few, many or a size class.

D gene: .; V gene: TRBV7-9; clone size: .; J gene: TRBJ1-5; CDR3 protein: CASRATAGGRQHF; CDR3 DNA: TGTGCCAGCAGGGCGACCGCGGGTGGTCGCCAGCATTTT
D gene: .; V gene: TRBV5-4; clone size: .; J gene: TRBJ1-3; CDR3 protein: CASSLKARGDSGNTIYF; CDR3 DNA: TGTGCCAGCAGCTTGAAGGCACGCGGTGACTCTGGAAACACCATATATTTT
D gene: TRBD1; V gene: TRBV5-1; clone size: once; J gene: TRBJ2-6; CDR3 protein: CASTPGTGSSGANVLTF; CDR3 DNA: TGCGCCAGCACCCCCGGGACAGGGAGCTCTGGGGCCAACGTCCTGACTTTC
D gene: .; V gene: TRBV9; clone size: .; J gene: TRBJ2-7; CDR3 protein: CASSLTGATFVEQYF; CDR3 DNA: TGTGCCAGCAGCCTAACCGGGGCAACGTTCGTCGAGCAGTACTTC
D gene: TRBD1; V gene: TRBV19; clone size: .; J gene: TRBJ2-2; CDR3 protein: CASSVRDRVTGELFF; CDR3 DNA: TGTGCCAGTAGTGTCCGGGACAGGGTAACCGGGGAGCTGTTTTTT
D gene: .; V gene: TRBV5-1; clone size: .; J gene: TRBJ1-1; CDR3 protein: CASSSGLQGLTEAFF; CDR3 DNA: TGCGCCAGCAGCTCTGGCCTCCAGGGTCTCACTGAAGCTTTCTTT
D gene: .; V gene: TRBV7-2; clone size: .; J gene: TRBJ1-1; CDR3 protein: CASSLGRWGTEAFF; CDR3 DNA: TGTGCCAGCAGCTTAGGCCGCTGGGGCACTGAAGCTTTCTTT
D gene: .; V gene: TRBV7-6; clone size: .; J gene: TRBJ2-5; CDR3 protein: CASSSGKGVSQETQYF; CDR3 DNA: TGTGCCAGCAGCTCTGGGAAGGGAGTTTCACAAGAGACCCAGTACTTC
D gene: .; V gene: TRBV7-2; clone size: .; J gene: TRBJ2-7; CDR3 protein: CASSVQSYEQYF; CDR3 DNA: TGTGCCAGCAGCGTCCAATCCTACGAGCAGTACTTC
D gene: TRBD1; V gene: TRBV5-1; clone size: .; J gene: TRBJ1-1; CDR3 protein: CASSFEGQRAEAFF; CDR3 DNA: TGCGCCAGCAGCTTTGAGGGACAGCGGGCTGAAGCTTTCTTT